This TCR beta chain was documented in a study of T cell repertoires in cytomegalovirus infection. Looking at the study overall: HLA-B-restricted CMV epitopes that are well studied were used alongside recently identified HLA-C-restricted ones. CMV infection and matching HLA type were both indicated by public TCR beta signatures.

This clonotype turned up a few times. Its target is not known. TCRdb itself ran the reads through MiXCR, one entry per CDR3 protein. The sample consists of 640,000 or so distinct CDR3 sequences, roughly 36% of them appearing once. The V gene's germline CDR1 is LGHNA and CDR2 YSLEER. V lost 4 bases to trimming and J lost 8 bases, with 17 bases between them. This CDR3 comprises 14 residues. This sequence originates from a human donor in good health (CMV status not recorded). Some clones in this sample may be carry-over from other donors' samples. The material was cultured PBMCs, obtained from culture after CMV antigen stimulation. The rearrangement uses TRBV4-3 and TRBJ1-2, with D uncertain. CDR3 region: CASSLRLQDGGYTF. CDR3 DNA sequence: TGCGCCAGCAGCCTCCGACTCCAGGACGGGGGCTACACCTTC.